This T cell receptor delta chain was sequenced during a study of γδ T cells in repeated Plasmodium falciparum infection (dated by TCRdb to about 2021). Regarding the complete study: The natural-infection arm enrolled Malian children exposed to intense seasonal malaria transmission, compared against age and gender matched Australian children. Four controlled human malaria infections were administered to about five malaria-naive U.S. adults over roughly 600 days by bites from P. falciparum NF54-infected Anopheles stephensi mosquitoes. Samples from controlled-infection subjects were taken at baseline, just before selected infections, and 21 days after each infection. Malian gammadelta TCR repertoires were analysed cross-sectionally in periods with no transmission and longitudinally across episodes of acute febrile malaria. The study examined how repeated Plasmodium falciparum infection shapes the human gammadelta T cell repertoire, using natural infection in Mali and controlled human malaria infection. General study outcomes and caveats: Vgamma9/Vdelta2+ TCR repertoires showed a highly stable polyclonal repertoire over time and infection, with many inter-individual overlapping TCRgamma sequences. The Malian cohort was drawn from a small rural village made up mostly of one ethnic group, which limits generalizability. Because the controlled-infection cohort was small, analysis of inter-individual variability in gammadelta T cell responses was limited. In Vdelta2-negative gammadelta TCR repertoires, which were largely Vdelta1+, repeated controlled infections appeared to drive waves of new clonotype selection. Vdelta2-negative gammadelta TCR repertoires from Malian children appeared more clonally expanded, less diverse and less shared than those of Australian children.

The library was obtained by multiplex PCR. The reads were generated on an Illumina MiSeq. Every sorted gammadelta T cell sample had both its TCR gamma (TRG) and TCR delta (TRD) chains sequenced. The paper's processing steps were these. The repertoire analyses drew on clonotype tree plots, the accumulated frequency of the top 20 clonotypes, and diversity index (DI) and D75 metrics. After TCRdb called clones again from the public reads with CATT, rows with identical DNA were merged. These V and J calls derive from TCRdb rather than the authors' analysis. A total of 75,000 to 100,000 delta-chain clones appear in this sample, over 1.1% of them only once. Of the sample, 8.5% to 10% falls within the top ten clones. For bulk TCR repertoire analysis, Vgamma9/Vdelta2+ and Vdelta2-negative gammadelta T cell populations were isolated by flow sorting from peripheral blood mononuclear cells. This clone was recorded many times. This receptor's antigen is unknown. With a far larger clone one base away, a read error is the likely cause. In the same sample, other DNA sequences code for this CDR3.

The germline V gene encodes CDR1 GEAIGNYY and CDR2 EKD. Spanning cysteine to phenylalanine, the CDR3 consists of 14 amino acids. Just the 42-base CDR3 DNA is kept, in frame starting at base 1. V loses 3 bases at its end and J loses 5 bases; junction bases beyond the gene matches: 8. The V gene is TRDV2 and the J gene is TRDJ1, with 7 junctional bases fitting TRDD3. TCRdb does not report a J gene; here it was assigned by matching the DNA to germline references. Sequencing was performed on gamma-delta T cells from blood. The sequence was obtained from a pool of human donors (malaria-infected and uninfected, not separated). The CDR3 loop reads CACDPITGADKLIF. The DNA sequence follows: TGTGCCTGTGACCCTATTACTGGGGCTGATAAACTCATCTTT.